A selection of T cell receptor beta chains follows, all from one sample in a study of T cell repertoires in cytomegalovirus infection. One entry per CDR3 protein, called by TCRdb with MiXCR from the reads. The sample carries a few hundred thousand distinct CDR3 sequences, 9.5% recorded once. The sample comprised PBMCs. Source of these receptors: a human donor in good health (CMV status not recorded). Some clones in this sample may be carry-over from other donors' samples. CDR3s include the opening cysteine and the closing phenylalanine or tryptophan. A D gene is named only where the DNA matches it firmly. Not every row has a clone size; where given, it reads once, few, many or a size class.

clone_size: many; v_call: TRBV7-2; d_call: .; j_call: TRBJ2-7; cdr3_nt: TGTGCCAGCAGCCTTCTAAGGGATGCCTACGAGCAGTACTTC; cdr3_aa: CASSLLRDAYEQYF
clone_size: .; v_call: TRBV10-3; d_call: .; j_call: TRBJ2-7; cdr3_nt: TGTGCCATCAGTGTGGGTAGCGGAGAGACGCAGTACTTC; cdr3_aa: CAISVGSGETQYF
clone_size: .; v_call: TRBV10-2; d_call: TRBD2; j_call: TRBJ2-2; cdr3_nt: TGCGCCAGCAGGGACACAGGGCGCGGGGGGACCGGGGAGCTGTTTTTT; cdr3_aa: CASRDTGRGGTGELFF
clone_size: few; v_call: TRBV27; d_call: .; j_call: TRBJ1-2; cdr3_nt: TGTGCCAGCAGTCCCCGGGCCGCCGCCCCATATGGCTACACCTTC; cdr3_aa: CASSPRAAAPYGYTF
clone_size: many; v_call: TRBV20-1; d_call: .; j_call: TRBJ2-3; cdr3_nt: TGCAGTGGGTTTCGGTCCTCCTCAGATACGCAGTATTTT; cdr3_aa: CSGFRSSSDTQYF
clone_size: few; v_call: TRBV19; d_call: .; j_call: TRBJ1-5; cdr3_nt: TGTGCCAGTCGTCACAGGGTGGGAAATCAGCCCCAGCATTTT; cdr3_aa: CASRHRVGNQPQHF
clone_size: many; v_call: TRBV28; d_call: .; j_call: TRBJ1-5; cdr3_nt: TGTGCCAGCAGGACAGAGTATAGCAATCAGCCCCAGCATTTT; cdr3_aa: CASRTEYSNQPQHF
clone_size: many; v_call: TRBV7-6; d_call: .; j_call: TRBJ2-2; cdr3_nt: TGTGCCAGCAGCTTAGGCGTGGGAGCGGGCGGGGAGCTGTTTTTT; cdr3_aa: CASSLGVGAGGELFF
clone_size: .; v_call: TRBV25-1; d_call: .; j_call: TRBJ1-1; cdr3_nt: TGTGCCAGCAGTGAATGGGGTGTGAACACTGAAGCTTTCTTT; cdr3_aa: CASSEWGVNTEAFF
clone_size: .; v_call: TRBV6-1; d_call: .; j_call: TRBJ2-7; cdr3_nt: TGTGCCAGCATTCGAGGCTATACCTACGAGCAGTACTTC; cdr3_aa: CASIRGYTYEQYF
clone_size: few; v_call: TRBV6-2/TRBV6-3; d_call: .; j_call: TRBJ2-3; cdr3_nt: TGTGCCAGCAGTTACCGAGGGGCGGCAGATACGCAGTATTTT; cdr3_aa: CASSYRGAADTQYF
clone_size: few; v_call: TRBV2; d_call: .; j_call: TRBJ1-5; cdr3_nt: TGTGCCAGCAGAGCCAACAGCAATCAGCCCCAGCATTTT; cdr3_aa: CASRANSNQPQHF
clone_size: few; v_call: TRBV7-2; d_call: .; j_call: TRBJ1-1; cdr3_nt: TGTGCCAGCAACCCCGGAAGATTAGGCGAAGCTTTCTTT; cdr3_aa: CASNPGRLGEAFF
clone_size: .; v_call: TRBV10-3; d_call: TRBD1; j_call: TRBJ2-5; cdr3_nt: TGTGCCATCAGTGAAAAGGACAGGGCTCGAGAGACCCAGTACTTC; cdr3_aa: CAISEKDRARETQYF
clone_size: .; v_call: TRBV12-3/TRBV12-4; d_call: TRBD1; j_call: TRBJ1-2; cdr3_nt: TGTGCCAGCAGCTCGACAGGGGGGAGGACAGGGTCCTTC; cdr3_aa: CASSSTGGRTGSF
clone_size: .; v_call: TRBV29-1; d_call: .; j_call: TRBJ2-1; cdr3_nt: TGCAGCGTCCAGGCCGACGGCCCGAGAGAGTTCTTC; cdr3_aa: CSVQADGPREFF
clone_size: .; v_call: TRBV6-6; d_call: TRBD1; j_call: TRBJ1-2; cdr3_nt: TGTGCCAGCAGTTACGAAGCAGGGGGCAAGGGGGGCTACACCTTC; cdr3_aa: CASSYEAGGKGGYTF
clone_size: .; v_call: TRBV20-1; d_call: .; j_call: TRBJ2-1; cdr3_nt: TGCAGTGCTAGAGCTTCTATAACTTACAATGAGCAGTTCTTC; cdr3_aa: CSARASITYNEQFF
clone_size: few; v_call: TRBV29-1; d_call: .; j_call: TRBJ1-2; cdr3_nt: TGCAGCGTAAACAGGGATGGCTATGGCTACACCTTC; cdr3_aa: CSVNRDGYGYTF
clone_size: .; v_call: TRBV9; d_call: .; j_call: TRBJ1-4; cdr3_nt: TGTGCCAGCAGCGTAGGGTTCGGGCCTTCTAATGAAAAACTGTTTTTT; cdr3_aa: CASSVGFGPSNEKLFF
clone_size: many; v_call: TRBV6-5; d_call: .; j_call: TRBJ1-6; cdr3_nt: TGTGCCAGCAGTTACTCCTTGACAGGCGGATCACCCCTCCACTTT; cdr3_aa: CASSYSLTGGSPLHF
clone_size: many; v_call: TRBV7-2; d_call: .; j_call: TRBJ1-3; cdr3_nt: TGTGCCAGCAGCTCGTACAGGGCTGGAAACACCATATATTTT; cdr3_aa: CASSSYRAGNTIYF
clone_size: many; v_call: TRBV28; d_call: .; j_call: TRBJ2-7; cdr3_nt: TGTGCCAGCAGTTTAAAGGCTCTCTACGAGCAGTACTTC; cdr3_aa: CASSLKALYEQYF
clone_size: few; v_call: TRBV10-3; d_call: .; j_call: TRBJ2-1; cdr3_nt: TGTGCCATTACGCGCTCCGGCGGGTACAATGAGCAGTTCTTC; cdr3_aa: CAITRSGGYNEQFF
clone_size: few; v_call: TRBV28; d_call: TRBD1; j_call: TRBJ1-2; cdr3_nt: TGTGCCAGCAGTTTATTAGGTCAGGGGGCGGGCGGCTACACCTTC; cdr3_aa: CASSLLGQGAGGYTF
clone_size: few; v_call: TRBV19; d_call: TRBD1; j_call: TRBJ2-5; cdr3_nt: TGTGCCAGTAGTCTTTCGACAGGGGCCGTTCAAGAGACCCAGTACTTC; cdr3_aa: CASSLSTGAVQETQYF
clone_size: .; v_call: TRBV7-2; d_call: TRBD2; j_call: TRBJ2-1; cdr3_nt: TGTGCCAGACCCGGGACTAGTTTAACTGAGCAGTTCTTC; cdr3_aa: CARPGTSLTEQFF
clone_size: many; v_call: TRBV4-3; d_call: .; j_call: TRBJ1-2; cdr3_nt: TGCGCCAGCAGCCAAAGTCTCCGGGGGCTGAGGGGCTACACCTTC; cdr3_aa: CASSQSLRGLRGYTF
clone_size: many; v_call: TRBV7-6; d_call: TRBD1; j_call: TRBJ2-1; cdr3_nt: TGTGCCAGCAGCCCTCGACAGGGTAATGAGCAGTTCTTC; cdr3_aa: CASSPRQGNEQFF
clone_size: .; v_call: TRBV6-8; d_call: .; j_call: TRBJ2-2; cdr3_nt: TGTGCCAGCAGTTCCTTGAGAGCCGGGGAGCTGTTTTTT; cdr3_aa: CASSSLRAGELFF
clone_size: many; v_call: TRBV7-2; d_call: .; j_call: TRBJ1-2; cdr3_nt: TGTGCCAGCAGCCCCCAGGGAGGAGATGGCTACACCTTC; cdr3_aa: CASSPQGGDGYTF
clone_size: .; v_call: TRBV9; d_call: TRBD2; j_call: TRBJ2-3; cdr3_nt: TGTGCCAGCAGCGTAGGGGCTAGCGGGGGGGTTCCAGATACGCAGTATTTT; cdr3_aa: CASSVGASGGVPDTQYF
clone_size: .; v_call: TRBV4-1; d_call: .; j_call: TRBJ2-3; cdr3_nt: TGCGCCAGCAGCCTCGTCCGGTTGGATACGCAGTATTTT; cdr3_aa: CASSLVRLDTQYF
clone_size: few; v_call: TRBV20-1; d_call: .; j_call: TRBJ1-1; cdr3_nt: TGCAGTGCTAGAGATGACAGGCCCCTGAACACTGAAGCTTTCTTT; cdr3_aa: CSARDDRPLNTEAFF
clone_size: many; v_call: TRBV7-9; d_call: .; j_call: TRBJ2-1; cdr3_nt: TGTGCCAGCAGCTTTCTCTACAATGAGCAGTTCTTC; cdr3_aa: CASSFLYNEQFF
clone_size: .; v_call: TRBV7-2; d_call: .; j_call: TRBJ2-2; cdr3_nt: TGTGCCAGCAGGGTTTCCGGGGAGCTGTTTTTT; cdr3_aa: CASRVSGELFF